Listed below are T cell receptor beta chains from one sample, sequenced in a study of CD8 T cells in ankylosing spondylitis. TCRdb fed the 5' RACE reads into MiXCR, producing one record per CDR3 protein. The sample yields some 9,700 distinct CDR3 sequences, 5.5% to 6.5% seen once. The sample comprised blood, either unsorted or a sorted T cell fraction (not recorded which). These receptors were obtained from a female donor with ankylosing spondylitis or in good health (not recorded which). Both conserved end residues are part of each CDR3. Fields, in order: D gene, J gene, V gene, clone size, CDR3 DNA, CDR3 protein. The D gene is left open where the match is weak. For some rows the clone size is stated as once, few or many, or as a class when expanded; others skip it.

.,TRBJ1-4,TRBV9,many,TGTGCCAGCAGCGTACAGGGATCAAATGAAAAACTGTTTTTT,CASSVQGSNEKLFF
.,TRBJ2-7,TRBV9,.,TGTGCCAGCAGCGTAGAGTGGGGGCCGTCCTACGAGCAGTACTTC,CASSVEWGPSYEQYF
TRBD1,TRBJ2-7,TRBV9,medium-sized,TGTGCCAGCAGCGTAGTAGGGACAGGGGTCGAGCAGTACTTC,CASSVVGTGVEQYF
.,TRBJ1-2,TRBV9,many,TGTGCCAGCAGCCCAGTCCCAGGGGTAGGCTATGGCTACACCTTC,CASSPVPGVGYGYTF
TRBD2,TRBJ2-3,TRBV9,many,TGTGCCAGCAGCGTAGCTCAAGCGCGGGGGGGAAAAGATACGCAGTATTTT,CASSVAQARGGKDTQYF
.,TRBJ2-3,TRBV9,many,TGTGCCAGCAGCGGGCTCGCAGATACGCAGTATTTT,CASSGLADTQYF
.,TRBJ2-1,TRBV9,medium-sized,TGTGCCAGCAGTCCGGAGACAGGACCCCTATACAATGAGCAGTTCTTC,CASSPETGPLYNEQFF
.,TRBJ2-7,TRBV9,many,TGTGCCAGCAGCGTCCAGGACAGTCCCTACGAGCAGTACTTC,CASSVQDSPYEQYF
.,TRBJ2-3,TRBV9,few,TGTGCCAGCAGCCCCGGACAGTCACGCACAGATACGCAGTATTTT,CASSPGQSRTDTQYF
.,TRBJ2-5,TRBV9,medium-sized,TGTGCCAGCAGCACCTCCGGGACTCTCTTTCAGACCCAGTACTTC,CASSTSGTLFQTQYF